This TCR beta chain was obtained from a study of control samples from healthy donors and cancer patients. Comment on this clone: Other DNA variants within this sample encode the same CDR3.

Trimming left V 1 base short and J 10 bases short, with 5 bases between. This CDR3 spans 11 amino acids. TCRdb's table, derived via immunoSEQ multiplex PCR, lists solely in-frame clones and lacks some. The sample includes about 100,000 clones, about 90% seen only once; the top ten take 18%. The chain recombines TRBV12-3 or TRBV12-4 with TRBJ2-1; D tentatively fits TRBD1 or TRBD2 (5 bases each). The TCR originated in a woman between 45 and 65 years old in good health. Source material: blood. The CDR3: CASSLGDEQFF. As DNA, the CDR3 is TGTGCCAGCAGTTTAGGGGACGAGCAGTTCTTC.